This entry concerns a single TCR beta chain. The data stem from a study of spatial heterogeneity in lung cancer. Study overall: Patients with untreated early-stage non-small cell lung cancer, numbering 55 to 80, were the donors. More beta-chain than alpha-chain sequences were consistently detected.

V was pared by 5 bases and J by 11 bases, with 19 bases between. Germline loops: CDR1 SGHTA, CDR2 FQGNSA. The length of the CDR3 is 14 residues. Regarding time point: blood at routine non-recurrence follow-up after resection. Whole RNA, isolated from tumor, nontumor lung or frozen PBMC, was sequenced without prior sorting. MiXCR, run by TCRdb on the 5' RACE reads, gives a single entry per CDR3 protein. The repertoire holds around 110,000 distinct CDR3 sequences, with 9% to 15% as singletons. The clonotype originates from a male donor with early-stage non-small cell lung cancer. The rearrangement uses TRBV7-2 and TRBJ1-3; D might be TRBD1 (6 bases). The sample was PBMCs, taken at follow-up. This CDR3 is CASSPLTGTASIYF. CDR3 nucleotides: TGTGCCAGCAGCCCGTTAACAGGGACCGCGTCCATATATTTT.